The 22 T cell receptor beta chains below come from one sample, sequenced in a study of early T cells in non-severe SARS-CoV-2 infection. TCRdb ran MiXCR on the 5' RACE reads and lists one entry per CDR3 protein. The data hold some 57,000 distinct CDR3 sequences, with over 7% observed a single time. Sample: whole blood. The origin of the receptors is an adult who was a healthcare worker with PCR-confirmed SARS-CoV-2 infection or an uninfected control (not recorded which).

The V call is TRBV7-2, the J call TRBJ1-3; 12 bases agree with TRBD1. The CDR3 length is 15 residues. The trim removed 6 bases at V and 4 bases at J, leaving 4 bases unmatched. The germline CDR1 and CDR2 sequences are SGHTA and FQGNSA. The CDR3 reads CASSLGTGGGNTIYF. The CDR3 DNA sequence: TGTGCCAGCAGTCTCGGGACAGGGGGCGGAAACACCATATATTTT.

This clonotype was counted a few times. The chain links TRBV6-1 to TRBJ1-1; no clear D gene. Germline V gene data show CDR1 as MNHNS and CDR2 as SASEGT. V was pared by 6 bases and J by 0 bases, with 8 bases between. The CDR3 totals 13 residues. CDR3 region: CASRSDLNTEAFF. The CDR3 coding sequence is TGTGCCAGCAGATCGGACCTGAACACTGAAGCTTTCTTT.

The chain links TRBV18 to TRBJ1-1; weak D call: TRBD1 (5 bases). V was shortened by 3 bases and J by 5 bases, with 10 bases between the two germline ends. CDR3 length: 13 residues. Germline V lookup: CDR1 KGHSH, CDR2 LQKENI. CDR3: CASSPGTGTEAFF. CDR3 DNA: TGTGCCAGCTCACCGGGGACCGGAACTGAAGCTTTCTTT.

V and J are TRBV12-3 or TRBV12-4 and TRBJ1-1; 9 bases agree with TRBD1. The CDR3 consists of 15 residues. Unmatched junction bases numbered 5, after V lost 3 bases and J lost 3 bases. The CDR3, as DNA: TGTGCCAGCAGTTTCCCGGGACAGGGTTACACTGAAGCTTTCTTT. This sequence encodes CASSFPGQGYTEAFF.

In this sample, this clonotype turned up many times. The rearrangement uses TRBV29-1 and TRBJ2-7; 7 nucleotides match TRBD1. With 4 bases clipped from V and 3 bases from J, the junction kept 9 bases outside the gene matches. The CDR3 runs 14 residues. Germline V gives CDR1 SQVTM, CDR2 ANQGSEA. DNA for the CDR3: TGCAGCGTTGTACTACAGGGGACCTACTACGAGCAGTACTTC. Translated, it gives CSVVLQGTYYEQYF.

This chain connects TRBV7-8 to TRBJ2-3; D remains unclear. V lost 2 bases to trimming and J lost 0 bases, with 15 bases between them. The CDR3 consists of 17 residues. Germline loops: CDR1 SGHVS, CDR2 FQNEAQ. The CDR3 DNA reads as TGTGCCAGCAGCTTAACCTTGGGCCCTACTAGCACAGATACGCAGTATTTT. This sequence encodes CASSLTLGPTSTDTQYF.

Ten or more counts support this clonotype. The rearrangement uses TRBV20-1 and TRBJ1-2, with a weak D call TRBD1 (6 bases). Germline CDR1 and CDR2: DFQATT and SNEGSKA (reference sequence). V was pared by 7 bases and J by 2 bases, with 11 bases between. The CDR3 loop spans 12 amino acids. The CDR3 region has the DNA TGCAGTGTCGCCCAGGGGAACTATGGCTACACCTTC. It specifies CSVAQGNYGYTF.

This clonotype was counted many times. This sequence joins TRBV20-1 and TRBJ2-1; 13 bases are shared with TRBD2. CDR1 and CDR2 (germline): DFQATT, SNEGSKA (reference sequence). CDR3 length: 18 amino acids. Trimming cost V 6 bases and J 4 bases; bases outside gene matches: 15. CDR3 DNA: TGCAGTGCCACATTCCTTTTTTGGGGACTAGCGGGATACAATGAGCAGTTCTTC. Amino acids: CSATFLFWGLAGYNEQFF.

Only a few counts were recorded for this clonotype. The chain is built from TRBV28 and TRBJ1-6; TRBD1 might be the D (5 bases). V lost 10 bases, J lost 7 bases, and 20 bases lay in between. The CDR3 extends over 15 amino acids. Germline loops: CDR1 MDHEN, CDR2 SYDVKM. This chain's CDR3 is CATRGTVKPNSPLHF. In DNA form, the CDR3 reads TGTGCCACCCGCGGGACGGTAAAGCCGAATTCACCCCTCCACTTT.

The chain uses TRBV12-5 and TRBJ1-1; perhaps TRBD1 as D (5 bases). Germline V gives CDR1 LGHNT, CDR2 FRNRAP. This CDR3 region has 17 residues. The germline V and J ends were trimmed by 0 bases and 3 bases, with 17 bases remaining between them. The CDR3 is CASGLVLVGTDHTEAFF. CDR3 nucleotide sequence: TGTGCTAGTGGTTTGGTTCTGGTAGGGACTGACCACACTGAAGCTTTCTTT.

This chain uses TRBV18 with TRBJ2-2; D is undetermined. The germline V and J ends were trimmed by 6 bases and 4 bases, with 9 bases remaining between them. This CDR3 is built from 13 residues. Per the germline V gene, CDR1 is KGHSH and CDR2 is LQKENI. The DNA for the CDR3 is TGTGCCAGCTCTGGTGGTCCCACCGGGGAGCTGTTTTTT. Encoded protein: CASSGGPTGELFF.

CDR3 nucleotides: TGCGCCAGCAGCCGGGACCGGGACATCTACGAGCAGTACTTC. It encodes CASSRDRDIYEQYF. The chain employs TRBV4-1 and TRBJ2-7; the D gene is possibly TRBD1 (6 bases). The CDR3 totals 14 residues. Germline V CDR1 and CDR2: MGHRA, YSYEKL. The ends were cut back, 4 bases at V and 3 bases at J, with 13 bases in the middle.

This clonotype has just a few counts. The chain is built from TRBV28 and TRBJ2-3; the match to TRBD2 covers 8 bases. J lost 2 bases, V lost 5 bases, and 12 bases had no gene match. The CDR3 length is 17 residues. In germline, CDR1 is MDHEN, CDR2 SYDVKM. In DNA form, the CDR3 reads TGTGCCAGCAGTCCCCCGGGGGGACTAGGCCACACAGATACGCAGTATTTT. The encoded protein is CASSPPGGLGHTDTQYF.

This clonotype was counted between two and nine times. The chain has TRBV6-1 and TRBJ1-1; D perhaps matches TRBD1 (5 bases). The CDR3 has 14 amino acids. Germline CDR1 is MNHNS and CDR2 is SASEGT. The V end lost 2 bases, the J end lost 4 bases, and 11 bases lay between the germline ends. In nucleotides, the CDR3 is TGTGCCAGCAGTGAATTCGGGGGGGTCACTGAAGCTTTCTTT. Its protein product is CASSEFGGVTEAFF.

The chain links TRBV27 to TRBJ2-3; D call uncertain. Trimming stripped 1 base from V and 2 bases from J, with 4 bases between. The CDR3 extends over 13 amino acids. Germline V lookup: CDR1 MNHEY, CDR2 SMNVEV (reference sequence). In nucleotides, the CDR3 is TGTGCCAGCAGTTTATACCCCACAGATACGCAGTATTTT. Residues: CASSLYPTDTQYF.

This clonotype occurred a few times. This chain links TRBV4-1 with TRBJ2-7; 9 nucleotides match TRBD1. The V gene end was trimmed by 2 bases and the J gene end by 7 bases; junction bases not matched to a gene: 6. The CDR3 is made up of 14 amino acids. Germline V gene sequence: CDR1 MGHRA, CDR2 YSYEKL. The CDR3 sequence: CASSQRGQGWEQYF. Written as DNA, the CDR3 is TGCGCCAGCAGCCAACGGGGACAGGGTTGGGAGCAGTACTTC.

There are many counts of this clonotype. The chain couples TRBV10-3 to TRBJ2-5, with D possibly being TRBD1 (8 bases). The V end was cut by 3 bases, the J end by 4 bases, with 15 bases between. The CDR3 length is 15 residues. The V gene's germline CDR1 is ENHRY and CDR2 SYGVKD. The CDR3 region is CAISEQGGTLETQYF. CDR3 bases: TGTGCCATCAGTGAACAGGGGGGGACGTTAGAGACCCAGTACTTC.

The genes are TRBV4-1 and TRBJ1-2, with D unresolved. Germline CDR1 MGHRA, CDR2 YSYEKL. V lost 1 base and J lost 12, with 15 bases in between. The CDR3 length is 13 residues. The CDR3 region is CASSQGSTRPHTF. The CDR3 bases are TGCGCCAGCAGCCAAGGGTCCACCCGGCCCCACACCTTC.

This clonotype was observed at least ten times. The rearrangement uses TRBV20-1 and TRBJ2-7; 7 bases line up with TRBD1. Germline CDR1 reads DFQATT; CDR2 reads SNEGSKA (reference sequence). J gave up 2 bases and V 2 bases, and 3 bases lay outside the gene matches. This CDR3 contains 13 residues. Here the CDR3 DNA reads TGCAGTGCTAGAAGGGACAGTACCTACGAGCAGTACTTC. Translation: CSARRDSTYEQYF.

This chain links TRBV4-1 with TRBJ1-2; D may be TRBD1 (5 bases). CDR1 and CDR2 from the germline V gene are MGHRA and YSYEKL. Trimming took off 3 bases at V and 7 bases at J, with 12 bases between the two ends. The CDR3 is 13 amino acids. The CDR3 region has the DNA TGCGCCAGCAGCCACCGGCAGGGAGCTGGCTACACCTTC. Residues: CASSHRQGAGYTF.

V and J are TRBV29-1 and TRBJ2-1; 11 bases match TRBD2. Germline CDR1 SQVTM, CDR2 ANQGSEA. With V trimmed by 7 bases and J by 8 bases, 4 bases remained unmatched. The CDR3 totals 12 residues. In nucleotides, the CDR3 is TGCAGCGCTGCACTAGCGGGAGATGAGCAGTTCTTC. It codes for CSAALAGDEQFF.

V and J are TRBV6-6 and TRBJ2-7, with 9 bases matching TRBD1. The junction had 11 bases not matched to a gene; V was cut back by 5 bases and J by 6 bases. The CDR3 contains 15 residues. CDR1 MNHNY and CDR2 SVGAGI come from the germline V gene (reference sequence). CDR3 amino acids: CASSATGGGSGEQYF. CDR3 bases: TGTGCCAGCAGTGCAACAGGGGGCGGGTCGGGCGAGCAGTACTTC.